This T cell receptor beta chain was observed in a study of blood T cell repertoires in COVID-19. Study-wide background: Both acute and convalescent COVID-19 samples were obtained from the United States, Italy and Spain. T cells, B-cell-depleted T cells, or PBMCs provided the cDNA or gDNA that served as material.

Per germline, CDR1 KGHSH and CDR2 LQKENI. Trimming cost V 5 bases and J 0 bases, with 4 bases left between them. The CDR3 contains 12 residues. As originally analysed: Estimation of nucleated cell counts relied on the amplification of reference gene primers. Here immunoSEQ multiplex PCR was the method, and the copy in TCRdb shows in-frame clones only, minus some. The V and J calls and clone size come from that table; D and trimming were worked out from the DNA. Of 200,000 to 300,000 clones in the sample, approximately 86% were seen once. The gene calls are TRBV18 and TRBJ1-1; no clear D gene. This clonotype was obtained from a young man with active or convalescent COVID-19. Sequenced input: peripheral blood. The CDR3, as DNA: TGTGCCAGCTCAACGGTGAACACTGAAGCTTTCTTT. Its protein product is CASSTVNTEAFF.